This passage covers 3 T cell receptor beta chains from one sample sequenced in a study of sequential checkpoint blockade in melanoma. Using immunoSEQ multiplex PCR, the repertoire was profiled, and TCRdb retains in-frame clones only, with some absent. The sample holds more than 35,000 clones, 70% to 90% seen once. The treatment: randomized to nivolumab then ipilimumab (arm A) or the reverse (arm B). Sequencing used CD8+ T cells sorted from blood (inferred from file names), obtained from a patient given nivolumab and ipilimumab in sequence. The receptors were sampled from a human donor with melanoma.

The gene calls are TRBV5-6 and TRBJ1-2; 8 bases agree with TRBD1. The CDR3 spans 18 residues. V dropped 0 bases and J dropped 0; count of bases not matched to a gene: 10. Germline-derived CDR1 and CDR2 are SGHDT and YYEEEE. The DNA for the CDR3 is TGTGCCAGCAGCTTGGCCGGGACAGGCACCACCACTAACTATGGCTACACCTTC. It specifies CASSLAGTGTTTNYGYTF.

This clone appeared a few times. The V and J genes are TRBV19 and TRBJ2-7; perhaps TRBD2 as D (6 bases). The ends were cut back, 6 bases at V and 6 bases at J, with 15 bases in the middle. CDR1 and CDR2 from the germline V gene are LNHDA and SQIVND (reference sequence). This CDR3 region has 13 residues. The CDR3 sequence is CASSPFLGGEQYF. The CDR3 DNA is TGTGCCAGTAGCCCATTCTTGGGGGGCGAGCAGTACTTC.

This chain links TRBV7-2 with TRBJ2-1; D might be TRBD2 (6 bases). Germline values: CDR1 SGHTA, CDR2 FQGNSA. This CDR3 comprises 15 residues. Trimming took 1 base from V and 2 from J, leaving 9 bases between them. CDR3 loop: CASSLGSSAYNEQFF. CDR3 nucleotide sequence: TGTGCCAGCAGCTTAGGTTCTAGCGCCTACAATGAGCAGTTCTTC.